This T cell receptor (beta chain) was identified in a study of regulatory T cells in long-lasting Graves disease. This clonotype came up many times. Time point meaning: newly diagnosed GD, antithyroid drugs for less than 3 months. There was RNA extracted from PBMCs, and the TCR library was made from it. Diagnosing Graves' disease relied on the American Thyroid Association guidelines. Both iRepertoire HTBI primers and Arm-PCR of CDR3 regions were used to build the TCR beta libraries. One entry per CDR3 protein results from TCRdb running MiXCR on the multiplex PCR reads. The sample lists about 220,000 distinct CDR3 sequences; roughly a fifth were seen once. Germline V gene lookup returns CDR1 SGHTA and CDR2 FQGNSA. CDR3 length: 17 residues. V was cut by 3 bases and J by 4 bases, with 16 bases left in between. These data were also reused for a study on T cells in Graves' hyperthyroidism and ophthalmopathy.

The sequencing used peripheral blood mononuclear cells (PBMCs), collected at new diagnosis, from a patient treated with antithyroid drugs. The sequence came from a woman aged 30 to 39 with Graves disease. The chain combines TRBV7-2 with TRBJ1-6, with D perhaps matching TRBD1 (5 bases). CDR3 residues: CASSFGIGGWYNSPLHF. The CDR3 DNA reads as TGTGCCAGCAGCTTCGGTATTGGGGGATGGTATAATTCACCCCTCCACTTT.